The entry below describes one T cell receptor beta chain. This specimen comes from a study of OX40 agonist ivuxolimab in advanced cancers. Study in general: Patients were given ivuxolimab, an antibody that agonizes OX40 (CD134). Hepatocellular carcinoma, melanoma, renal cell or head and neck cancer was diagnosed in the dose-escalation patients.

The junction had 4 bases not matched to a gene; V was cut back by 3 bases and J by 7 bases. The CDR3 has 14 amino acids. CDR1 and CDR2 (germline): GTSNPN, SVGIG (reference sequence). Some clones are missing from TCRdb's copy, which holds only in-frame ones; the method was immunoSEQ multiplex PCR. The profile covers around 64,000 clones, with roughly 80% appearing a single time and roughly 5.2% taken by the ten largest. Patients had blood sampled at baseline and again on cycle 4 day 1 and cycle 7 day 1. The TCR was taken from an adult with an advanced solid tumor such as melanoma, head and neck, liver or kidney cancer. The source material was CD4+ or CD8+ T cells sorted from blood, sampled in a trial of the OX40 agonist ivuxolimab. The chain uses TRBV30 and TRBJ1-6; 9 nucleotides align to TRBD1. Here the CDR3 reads CAWRTGTGNSPLHF. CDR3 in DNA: TGTGCCTGGAGAACCGGGACAGGGAATTCACCCCTCCACTTT.